This record looks at one T cell receptor (beta chain) sequence and its context. The data were taken from a study of PD-L1 blockade in urothelial cancer. Study overall: Most of the 29 patients were men who had bladder-origin urothelial cancer. Blood analysis occurred 3 weeks (second dose) and 6 weeks after treatment start. Among blood samples, the median T cell count was some 140,000.

Stated time point: pretreatment peripheral blood. The repertoire was sequenced with immunoSEQ multiplex PCR; TCRdb's copy has only in-frame clones and lacks some. The table lists tens of thousands of clones, roughly 84% of them singletons. Material: PBMCs, obtained around atezolizumab (anti-PD-L1) treatment. The sequence was obtained from a man aged 55 to 69 with urothelial cancer.

Here the CDR3 reads CASSSRLTPAGTGFVTDTQYF. CDR3 in DNA: TGTGCCAGCAGTTCCAGACTCACCCCCGCTGGGACAGGGTTTGTCACAGATACGCAGTATTTT. The chain links TRBV27 to TRBJ2-3; 9 bases align to TRBD1. Germline loops: CDR1 MNHEY, CDR2 SMNVEV (reference sequence). Germline trimming cut 4 bases from V and 2 bases from J; bases unmatched to any gene: 22. The CDR3 is 21 residues long.